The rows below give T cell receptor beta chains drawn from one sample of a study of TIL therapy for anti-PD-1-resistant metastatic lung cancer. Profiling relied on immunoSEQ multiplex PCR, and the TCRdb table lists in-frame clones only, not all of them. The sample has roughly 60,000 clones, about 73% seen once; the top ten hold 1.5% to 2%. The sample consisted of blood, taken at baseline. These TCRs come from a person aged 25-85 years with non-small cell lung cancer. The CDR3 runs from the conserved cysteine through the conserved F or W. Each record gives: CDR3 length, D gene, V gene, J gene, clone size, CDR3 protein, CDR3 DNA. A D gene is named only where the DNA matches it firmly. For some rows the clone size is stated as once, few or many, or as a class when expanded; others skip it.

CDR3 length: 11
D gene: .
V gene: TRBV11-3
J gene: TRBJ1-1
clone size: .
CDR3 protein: CASSLVGEAFF
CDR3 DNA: TGTGCCAGCAGCTTAGTAGGCGAAGCTTTCTTT

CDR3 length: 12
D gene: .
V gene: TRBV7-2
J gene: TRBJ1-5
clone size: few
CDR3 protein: CASSKENQPQHF
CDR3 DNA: TGTGCCAGCAGCAAGGAGAATCAGCCCCAGCATTTT

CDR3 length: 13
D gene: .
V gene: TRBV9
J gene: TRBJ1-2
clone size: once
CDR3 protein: CASSYTGNYGYTF
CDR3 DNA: TGTGCCAGCAGCTATACAGGAAACTATGGCTACACCTTC

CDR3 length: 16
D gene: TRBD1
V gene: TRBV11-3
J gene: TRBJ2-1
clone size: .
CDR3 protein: CASSPQDRGPGSEQFF
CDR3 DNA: TGTGCCAGCAGCCCCCAAGACAGGGGGCCAGGAAGTGAGCAGTTCTTC

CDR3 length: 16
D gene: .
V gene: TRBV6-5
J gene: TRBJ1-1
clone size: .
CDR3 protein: CASSYAISGALTEAFF
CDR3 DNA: TGTGCCAGCAGTTACGCGATCTCGGGAGCGCTCACTGAAGCTTTCTTT

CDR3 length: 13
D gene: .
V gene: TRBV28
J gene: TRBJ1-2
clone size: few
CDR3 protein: CASSLGQNYGYTF
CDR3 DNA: TGTGCCAGCAGTCTCGGGCAGAACTATGGCTACACCTTC

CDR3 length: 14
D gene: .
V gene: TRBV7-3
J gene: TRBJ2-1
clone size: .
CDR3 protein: CASSPGIPHNEQFF
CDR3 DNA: TGTGCCAGCAGTCCCGGGATTCCTCACAATGAGCAGTTCTTC

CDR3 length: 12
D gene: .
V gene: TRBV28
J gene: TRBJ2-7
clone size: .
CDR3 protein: CASSLSTGEQYF
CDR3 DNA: TGTGCCAGCAGTTTATCCACGGGGGAGCAGTACTTC

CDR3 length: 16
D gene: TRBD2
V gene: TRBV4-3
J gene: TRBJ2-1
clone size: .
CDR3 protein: CASSHNSGGGNNEQFF
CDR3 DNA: TGCGCCAGCAGCCACAATTCGGGGGGGGGTAACAATGAGCAGTTCTTC

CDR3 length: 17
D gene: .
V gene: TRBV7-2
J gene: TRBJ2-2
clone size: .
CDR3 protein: CASSLGPTGLNTGELFF
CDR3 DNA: TGTGCCAGCAGCTTAGGGCCAACGGGATTGAACACCGGGGAGCTGTTTTTT

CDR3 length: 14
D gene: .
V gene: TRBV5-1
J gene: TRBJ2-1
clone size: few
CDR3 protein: CASSPTTRYNEQFF
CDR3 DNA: TGCGCCAGCAGCCCCACTACTAGATACAATGAGCAGTTCTTC

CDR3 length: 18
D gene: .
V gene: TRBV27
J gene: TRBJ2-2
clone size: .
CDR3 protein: CASSLYGHQDTNTGELFF
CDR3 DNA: TGTGCCAGCAGCCTTTATGGACACCAGGACACGAACACCGGGGAGCTGTTTTTT

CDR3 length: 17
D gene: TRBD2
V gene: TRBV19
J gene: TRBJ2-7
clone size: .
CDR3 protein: CASSARGRGGMSDEQYF
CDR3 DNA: TGTGCCAGTAGTGCCCGAGGGAGGGGTGGAATGAGCGACGAGCAGTACTTC

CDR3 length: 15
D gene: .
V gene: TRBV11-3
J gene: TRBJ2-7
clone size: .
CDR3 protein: CASSGAPSDSYEQYF
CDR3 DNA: TGTGCCAGCAGCGGGGCCCCCAGCGACTCCTACGAGCAGTACTTC

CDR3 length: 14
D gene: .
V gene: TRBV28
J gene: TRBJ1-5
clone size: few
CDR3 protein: CASRHGPSNQPQHF
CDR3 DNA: TGTGCCAGCAGGCACGGACCTAGCAATCAGCCCCAGCATTTT

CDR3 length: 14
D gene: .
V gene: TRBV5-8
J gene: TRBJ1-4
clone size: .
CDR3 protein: CASSRGLVGEKLFF
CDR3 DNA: TGTGCCAGCAGCCGGGGCCTAGTAGGTGAAAAACTGTTTTTT

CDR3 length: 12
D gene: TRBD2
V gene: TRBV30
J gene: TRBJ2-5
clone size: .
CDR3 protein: CAYSGSSKTQYF
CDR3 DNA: TGTGCCTATAGCGGGAGCTCAAAGACCCAGTACTTC

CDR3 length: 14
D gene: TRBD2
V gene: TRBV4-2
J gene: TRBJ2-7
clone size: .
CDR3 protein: CASSPREGAYEQYF
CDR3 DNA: TGTGCCAGCAGCCCCCGGGAGGGAGCCTACGAGCAGTACTTC

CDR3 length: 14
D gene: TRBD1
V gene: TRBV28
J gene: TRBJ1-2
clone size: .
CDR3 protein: CASSRRDRVHGYTF
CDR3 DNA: TGTGCCAGCAGTCGCCGGGACAGGGTACATGGCTACACCTTC

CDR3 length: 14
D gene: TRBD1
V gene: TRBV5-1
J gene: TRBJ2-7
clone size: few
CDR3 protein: CASSWTQGAYEQYF
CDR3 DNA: TGCGCCAGCAGCTGGACACAGGGGGCCTACGAGCAGTACTTC

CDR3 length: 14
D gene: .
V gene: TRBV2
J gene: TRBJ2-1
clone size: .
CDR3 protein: CASSDRGSYNEQFF
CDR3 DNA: TGTGCCAGCAGTGACAGGGGATCCTACAATGAGCAGTTCTTC

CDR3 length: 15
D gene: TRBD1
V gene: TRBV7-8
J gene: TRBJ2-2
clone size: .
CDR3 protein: CASSLLGQGTGELFF
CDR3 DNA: TGTGCCAGCAGCTTACTGGGACAGGGCACCGGGGAGCTGTTTTTT